This note documents a single T cell receptor (beta chain) sequence. Its cognate antigen is unknown. The CDR3 totals 13 residues. Per the germline V gene, CDR1 is MNHEY and CDR2 is SMNVEV (reference sequence). Trimming stripped 2 bases from V and 6 bases from J, with 10 bases between. The data originate from a study of cytomegalovirus exposure and HLA in healthy donors. General observations from the study: Later analysis placed DRB1 highest and HLA-C lowest in TCR association rates, which differed by HLA locus. Earlier analysis looked at TCR beta V segments, and most were productive about 87% or about 30% of the time.

The donors gave bone marrow, and they were healthy. 13 Jbeta primers and 60 Vbeta primers were used for the PCR. TCRdb's table, derived via immunoSEQ multiplex PCR, lists solely in-frame clones and lacks some. The profile shows over 150,000 clones, around 83% of them singletons. The chain couples TRBV27 to TRBJ1-1, with D possibly TRBD1 on 5 matching bases. This TCR was recovered from a man between 25 and 39 years old in good health and CMV-seropositive. Sequences were obtained from PBMCs. The CDR3 nucleotides are TGTGCCAGCAGTTTAGGGGGGTTCGCTGAAGCTTTCTTT. Protein sequence: CASSLGGFAEAFF.